This T cell receptor (beta chain) was identified in a study of vaccination and CD4 T cells after COVID-19. Study information: Overlapping peptides covering the spike proteins of SARS-CoV-2, HCoV-NL63, HCoV-OC43 and HCoV-229E were added to stimulate cells.

Treatment described: roughly ten-day PBMC culture with coronavirus spike peptide pools or control peptides (ViraFEST assay). The unexposed donor provided CD4+ T cells, which were taken before the COVID-19 pandemic (2011-2018). Turning to this clonotype: As yet, its antigen is unknown.

Sequenced with the Oncomine TCR Beta short-read assay was DNA taken from cultured CD4+ T cells. MiXCR was run by TCRdb on the PCR reads, yielding one entry per CDR3 protein. Found here are 6,700 or so distinct CDR3 sequences, approximately 40% of them singletons; the top ten hold less than 30%. J gave up 0 bases and V 9 bases, and 8 bases lay outside the gene matches. Germline values: CDR1 WNHNN, CDR2 SYGVQD (reference sequence). The CDR3 length is 15 residues. The sequenced sample was CD4+ T cells from blood, cultured in vitro. The receptor was isolated from a human donor in good health. The chain joins TRBV10-1 to TRBJ2-1, with 7 nucleotides matching TRBD2. DNA of the CDR3: TGCGCCAGTCTCCCAGCGGGGAGCTCCTACAATGAGCAGTTCTTC. This sequence encodes CASLPAGSSYNEQFF.